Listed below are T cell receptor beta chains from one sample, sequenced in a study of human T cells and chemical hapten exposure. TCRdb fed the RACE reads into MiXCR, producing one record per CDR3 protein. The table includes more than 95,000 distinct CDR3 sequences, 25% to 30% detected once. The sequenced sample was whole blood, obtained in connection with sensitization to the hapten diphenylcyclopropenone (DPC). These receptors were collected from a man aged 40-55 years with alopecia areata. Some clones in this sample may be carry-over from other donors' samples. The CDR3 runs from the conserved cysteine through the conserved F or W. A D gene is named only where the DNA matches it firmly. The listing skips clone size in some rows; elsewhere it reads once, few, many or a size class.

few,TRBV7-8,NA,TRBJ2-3,TGTGCCAGCAGCTTAGAGGGGTATACGCAGTATTTT,CASSLEGYTQYF
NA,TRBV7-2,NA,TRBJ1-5,TGTGCCAGCAGCTTAGGACAGGCCAGCAATCAGCCCCAGCATTTT,CASSLGQASNQPQHF
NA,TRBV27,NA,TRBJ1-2,TGTGCCAGCAGTTTACAAAGGGACATCGGGGATGGCTACACCTTC,CASSLQRDIGDGYTF
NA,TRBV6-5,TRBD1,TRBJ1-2,TGTGCCAGCACCACGGGACAGGGGGCACGAGGCTACACCTTC,CASTTGQGARGYTF
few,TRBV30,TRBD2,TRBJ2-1,TGTGCCTGGAGTGAGACTAGCGGGATAGTCGGTGAGCAGTTCTTC,CAWSETSGIVGEQFF
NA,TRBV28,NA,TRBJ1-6,TGTGCCAGCAGTTCAACCTACTGGACATCCCCGGGTTCACCCCTCCACTTT,CASSSTYWTSPGSPLHF
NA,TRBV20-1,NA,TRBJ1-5,TGCAGTGCTAGTTCCGGGAACCAAAATCAGCCCCAGCATTTT,CSASSGNQNQPQHF
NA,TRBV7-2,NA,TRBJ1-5,TGTGCCAGCAGCTTAGCCCTAAATCAGCCCCAGCATTTT,CASSLALNQPQHF
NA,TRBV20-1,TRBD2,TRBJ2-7,TGCAGTGCTAGCGGTCGACTAGCGGGGGGGACCGAGCAGTACTTC,CSASGRLAGGTEQYF
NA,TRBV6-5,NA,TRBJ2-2,TGTGCCAGCAGTTCTGTGTCCACCGGGGAGCTGTTTTTT,CASSSVSTGELFF
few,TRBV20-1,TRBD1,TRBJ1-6,TGCAGTGCTTCCGGGACAGGGAAGTATAATTCACCCCTCCACTTT,CSASGTGKYNSPLHF
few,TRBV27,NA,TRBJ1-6,TGTGCCAGCAGTTTATCTAACAGGAGGAATTCACCCCTCCACTTT,CASSLSNRRNSPLHF
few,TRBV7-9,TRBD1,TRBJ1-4,TGTGCCAGCAGTCCGGGACAGGCCATTGCAACTAATGAAAAACTGTTTTTT,CASSPGQAIATNEKLFF
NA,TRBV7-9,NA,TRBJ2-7,TGTGCCAGCAGCTTAGGGGCCGGCTACGAGCAGTACTTC,CASSLGAGYEQYF
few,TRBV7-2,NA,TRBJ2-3,TGTGCCAGCAGCGTCAGAGGGGCGCTAGCCCAGTATTTT,CASSVRGALAQYF
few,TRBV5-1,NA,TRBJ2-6,TGCGCCAGCAGCTTGGTAGGATCCTCTGGGGCCAACGTCCTGACTTTC,CASSLVGSSGANVLTF